A single sample gave rise to the 27 T cell receptor beta chains below, sequenced in a study of blood T cells in healthy people across ages. The second PCR ran about 7 to 12 cycles with a sample-barcoded 5' primer and J-beta primers. MiXCR was run by TCRdb on the 5' RACE reads, yielding one entry per CDR3 protein. The sample contains some 1.7 million distinct CDR3 sequences, approximately 28% of which appear only once. Sequencing was done on a sample of blood. Receptors were obtained from a woman younger than 45 in good health.

This clonotype has more than one count but fewer than ten. This sequence joins TRBV5-1 and TRBJ2-5; 9 nucleotides line up with TRBD1. CDR1 is SGHRS and CDR2 is YFSETQ in the germline V gene. V was clipped by 7 bases and J by 4 bases; unmatched bases: 8. This CDR3 contains 14 residues. This CDR3 is CASHTGQGRETQYF. Written as DNA, the CDR3 is TGCGCCAGCCATACGGGACAGGGCAGAGAGACCCAGTACTTC.

This clonotype was seen more than once but under ten times. The rearrangement joins TRBV10-3 to TRBJ1-1; 7 positions agree with TRBD1. Germline CDR1 reads ENHRY; CDR2 reads SYGVKD. The CDR3 is 14 amino acids. Trimming at V came to 6 bases and at J to 11 bases, leaving 15 bases not matched to a gene. The CDR3 DNA follows: TGTGCCATCAGCGGGGGTAGGGGACAGTTTTCCGCTTTCTTT. Translating it yields CAISGGRGQFSAFF.

The DNA of the CDR3 is TGCAGCGTTGGTTGGAGGGGCACTGAAGCTTTCTTT. Translated, it gives CSVGWRGTEAFF. The rearrangement uses TRBV29-1 and TRBJ1-1; tentative D call: TRBD1 (5 bases). The CDR3 is 12 amino acids. Germline CDR1 reads SQVTM; CDR2 reads ANQGSEA. The germline V and J ends were trimmed by 4 bases and 4 bases, with 10 bases remaining between them.

The genes are TRBV7-2 and TRBJ2-1; TRBD2 aligns across 9 bases. This CDR3 is 16 amino acids long. CDR1 and CDR2 from the germline V gene are SGHTA and FQGNSA. The ends lost 0 bases at V and 5 bases at J; junction bases unmatched: 5. DNA of the CDR3: TGTGCCAGCAGCTTAGCGTCTAGCGGGACTAACAATGAGCAGTTCTTC. The encoded protein is CASSLASSGTNNEQFF. Filled out from reference TRBV7-2 and TRBJ2-1, the complete variable domain reads GAGVSQSPSNKVTEKGKDVELRCDPISGHTALYWYRQSLGQGLEFLIYFQGNSAPDKSGLPSDRFSAERTGGSVSTLTIQRTQQEDSAVYLCASSLASSGTNNEQFFGPGTRLTVL.

There are a few counts of this clonotype. The chain combines TRBV14 with TRBJ2-2; D is ambiguous. This CDR3 spans 15 amino acids. The ends were cut back, 2 bases at V and 7 bases at J, with 14 bases in the middle. CDR1 and CDR2 (germline): SGHDN, FVKESK. CDR3 residues: CASSQLRTVDGELFF. DNA for the CDR3: TGTGCCAGCAGCCAACTCCGGACGGTCGACGGGGAGCTGTTTTTT.

The gene calls are TRBV5-6 and TRBJ1-2; D is undetermined. The V and J ends lost 2 bases and 8 bases respectively, with 10 bases between them. Germline-derived CDR1 and CDR2 are SGHDT and YYEEEE. This CDR3 contains 12 residues. The CDR3 loop is CASSFVSKGYTF. The CDR3 DNA reads TGTGCCAGCAGCTTCGTCAGCAAGGGCTACACCTTC. The variable domain in full, completed from reference TRBV5-6 and TRBJ1-2, reads DAGVTQSPTHLIKTRGQQVTLRCSPKSGHDTVSWYQQALGQGPQFIFQYYEEEERQRGNFPDRFSGHQFPNYSSELNVNALLLGDSALYLCASSFVSKGYTFGSGTRLTVV.

This clonotype was detected only a few times. The V call is TRBV5-1, the J call TRBJ2-4; tentative D call: TRBD1 (6 bases). The V end lost 0 bases, the J end lost 10 bases, and 11 bases lay between the germline ends. Germline V gives CDR1 SGHRS, CDR2 YFSETQ. CDR3 size: 13 residues. The CDR3 bases are TGCGCCAGCAGCTTGGCGGGACACTCTATTCAGTACTTC. Encoded protein: CASSLAGHSIQYF.

V and J are TRBV7-8 and TRBJ2-3, with 13 positions matching TRBD2. Per germline, CDR1 SGHVS and CDR2 FQNEAQ. The trim removed 6 bases at V and 4 bases at J, leaving 4 bases unmatched. The CDR3 spans 15 residues. CDR3 amino acids: CASRWTSGSADTQYF. In nucleotides, the CDR3 is TGTGCCAGCAGGTGGACTAGCGGGAGTGCAGATACGCAGTATTTT.

This clonotype has ten or more counts. This chain uses TRBV12-3 or TRBV12-4 with TRBJ2-7; unclear D gene. V was pared by 7 bases and J by 4 bases, with 14 bases between. This CDR3 has 13 amino acids. The CDR3 reads CASTGFSLYEQYF. In DNA form, the CDR3 reads TGTGCCAGCACGGGTTTCTCTTTGTACGAGCAGTACTTC.

The rearrangement uses TRBV7-6 and TRBJ2-1; 10 bases fit TRBD2. Germline lookup yields CDR1 SGHVS and CDR2 FNYEAQ. The CDR3 runs to 19 residues. J gave up 1 base and V 5 bases, and 14 bases lay outside the gene matches. Here the CDR3 DNA reads TGTGCCAGCAGCAAATCCGTAGCGGGGGGCCTTGTGTCCTACAATGAGCAGTTCTTC. It is translated as CASSKSVAGGLVSYNEQFF. Supplemented by reference TRBV7-6 and TRBJ2-1, the full variable domain reads GAGVSQSPRYKVTKRGQDVALRCDPISGHVSLYWYRQALGQGPEFLTYFNYEAQQDKSGLPNDRFSAERPEGSISTLTIQRTEQRDSAMYRCASSKSVAGGLVSYNEQFFGPGTRLTVL.

This clonotype was seen once. This chain uses TRBV7-2 with TRBJ2-7; 12 bases fit TRBD2. The CDR3 is 18 residues long. The germline V gene has CDR1 SGHTA and CDR2 FQGNSA. V was pared by 7 bases and J by 3 bases, with 16 bases of the junction left unmatched. The CDR3 nucleotides are TGTGCCAGCACCAGCGCCGGGACTAGCGGGTGGGGATACTACGAGCAGTACTTC. This translates into CASTSAGTSGWGYYEQYF.

The chain joins TRBV2 to TRBJ2-3; no reliable D call. Trimming removed 7 bases at V and 4 bases at J, with 18 bases between. This CDR3 region has 15 residues. Germline V CDR1 and CDR2: SNHLY, FYNNEI. CDR3: CASIVRDSAPDTQYF. The CDR3 nucleotides are TGTGCCAGCATAGTCCGCGATTCTGCCCCAGATACGCAGTATTTT.

A word on this clonotype: Germline is not matched at one junction end, which may reflect a read error. The chain is built from TRBV7-3 and TRBJ1-6, with 9 bases aligning to TRBD1. The germline gives CDR1 SGHTA, CDR2 FQGTGA. This CDR3 is built from 15 residues. The DNA for the CDR3 is TGTACCAGCAGCCCAGGACAGGGGCGAAATTCACCCCTCCACTTT. Its protein is CTSSPGQGRNSPLHF.

The sample holds one count of this clonotype. The genes are TRBV21-1 and TRBJ1-5; the table's D call TRBD1 went unverified against the DNA. TRBV21-1 represents a pseudogene. CDR3 length: 17 residues. CDR3 bases: TGTGCCAGCAGCAACGGCCGGGGTGTTATTGGTAATCAGCCCCAGCATTTT. Translating it yields CASSNGRGVIGNQPQHF.

Concerning this clonotype: This may come from a read error, since a much larger clone is one base off. The chain has TRBV7-3 and TRBJ2-1; possible D gene TRBD1, 8 bases. The CDR3 is 13 amino acids. The V and J ends lost 5 bases and 12 bases respectively, with 17 bases between them. The germline CDR1 and CDR2 sequences are SGHTA and FQGTGA. CDR3 bases: TGTGCCAGCAGCGTAATACAGGGGGGGGTGCAGTTCTTC. Translating it yields CASSVIQGGVQFF.

This clonotype has a count of ten or more. This sequence joins TRBV5-4 and TRBJ2-5; 11 bases are shared with TRBD1. Germline V gene data show CDR1 as SGHNT and CDR2 as YYREEE (reference sequence). This CDR3 contains 15 residues. J lost 5 bases, V lost 4 bases, and 7 bases had no gene match. The CDR3 sequence is CASSPRTGGEETQYF. CDR3 sequence (DNA): TGTGCCAGCAGCCCAAGGACAGGGGGCGAGGAGACCCAGTACTTC.

The CDR3 nucleotides are TGCGCCAGCAGCCTGTGGGCCACAGGAAGCTCCTACGAGCAGTACTTC. This translates into CASSLWATGSSYEQYF. This rearrangement joins TRBV5-1 to TRBJ2-7; perhaps TRBD1 as D (5 bases). This CDR3 comprises 16 residues. Trimming cost V 4 bases and J 0 bases, with 17 bases left between them. Germline values: CDR1 SGHRS, CDR2 YFSETQ. Drawing the rest from reference TRBV5-1 and TRBJ2-7, the complete variable domain is KAGVTQTPRYLIKTRGQQVTLSCSPISGHRSVSWYQQTPGQGLQFLFEYFSETQRNKGNFPGRFSGRQFSNSRSEMNVSTLELGDSALYLCASSLWATGSSYEQYFGPGTRLTVT.

This rearrangement joins TRBV5-4 to TRBJ2-5; 10 positions agree with TRBD2. Germline values: CDR1 SGHNT, CDR2 YYREEE (reference sequence). The CDR3 is 17 amino acids. V gave up 2 bases and J gave up 6 bases; unmatched junction bases: 13. The CDR3 loop reads CASSFNIRAGGIKTQYF. The CDR3 DNA reads as TGTGCCAGCAGCTTTAATATTAGAGCGGGGGGGATAAAGACCCAGTACTTC.

This sequence joins TRBV5-1 and TRBJ1-4, with 9 bases aligning to TRBD1. Germline V gene sequence: CDR1 SGHRS, CDR2 YFSETQ. V was clipped by 4 bases and J by 6 bases; unmatched bases: 4. The CDR3 covers 14 residues. The CDR3 sequence is CASSATGGDEKLFF. Written as DNA, the CDR3 is TGCGCCAGCAGCGCGACAGGGGGTGATGAAAAACTGTTTTTT.

A remark on this clonotype: A much larger clone lies one base from this, so it may be a read error. The chain carries TRBV18 and TRBJ2-3; 7 bases agree with TRBD2. The CDR3 loop spans 14 amino acids. Germline CDR1 KGHSH, CDR2 LQKENI. CDR3 sequence (DNA): TGTGCCAGCTCACCATTCGGGGGGACCGATACGGAGTATTTT. Protein sequence: CASSPFGGTDTEYF.

The chain links TRBV4-1 to TRBJ2-3, with 9 bases matching TRBD2. CDR3 length equals 15 residues. Germline lookup yields CDR1 MGHRA and CDR2 YSYEKL. With 7 bases clipped from V and 1 base from J, the junction kept 6 bases outside the gene matches. The CDR3 loop is CASTQVAGGTDTQYF. CDR3 in DNA: TGCGCCAGCACCCAGGTAGCGGGGGGCACAGATACGCAGTATTTT.

This clonotype was counted at least ten times. The chain employs TRBV4-1 and TRBJ1-2; possible D gene TRBD1, 6 bases. The CDR3 is made up of 15 amino acids. Trimming removed 1 base at V and 1 base at J, with 10 bases between. Germline values: CDR1 MGHRA, CDR2 YSYEKL. The CDR3 DNA reads TGCGCCAGCAGCCAAGGGGGACACGATAACTATGGCTACACCTTC. This translates into CASSQGGHDNYGYTF.

The genes are TRBV12-3 or TRBV12-4 and TRBJ1-5; D is uncertain. The CDR3 is made up of 13 amino acids. The germline V and J ends were trimmed by 3 bases and 5 bases, with 8 bases remaining between them. The CDR3 nucleotides read TGTGCCAGCAGTTTCAGTGCAGATCAGCCCCAGCATTTT. It translates to CASSFSADQPQHF.

With regard to this clonotype: The germline gene is not matched at one end of the junction; a read error may be the cause. The V and J genes are TRBV9 and TRBJ2-1; D is uncertain. Per the germline V gene, CDR1 is SGDLS and CDR2 is YYNGEE. The CDR3 runs to 13 residues. This CDR3 reads CACSVGIYNEQFF. For the CDR3, the DNA is TGTGCCTGCAGCGTAGGTATTTACAATGAGCAGTTCTTC.

The chain is built from TRBV5-1 and TRBJ2-3; tentatively, D is TRBD2 (5 bases). The CDR3 has 15 residues. V was clipped by 0 bases and J by 8 bases, with 16 bases between them. Looked up from germline, CDR1 is SGHRS and CDR2 is YFSETQ. The CDR3 nucleotides are TGCGCCAGCAGCTTGGTCCGGGATCCCTATTCTACGCAGTATTTT. Encoded protein: CASSLVRDPYSTQYF. Supplemented by reference TRBV5-1 and TRBJ2-3, the full variable domain reads KAGVTQTPRYLIKTRGQQVTLSCSPISGHRSVSWYQQTPGQGLQFLFEYFSETQRNKGNFPGRFSGRQFSNSRSEMNVSTLELGDSALYLCASSLVRDPYSTQYFGPGTRLTVL.

This clonotype was seen a handful of times. The chain combines TRBV20-1 with TRBJ2-3, with D unclear. Germline V lookup: CDR1 DFQATT, CDR2 SNEGSKA (reference sequence). CDR3 length: 15 amino acids. V was clipped by 0 bases and J by 0 bases, with 10 bases between them. DNA for the CDR3: TGCAGTGCTAGAGATCCTGTCTCTAGCACAGATACGCAGTATTTT. It is translated as CSARDPVSSTDTQYF.

V usage is TRBV9 and J usage is TRBJ2-1, with TRBD1 as a possible D gene (6 bases). The length of the CDR3 is 15 residues. Germline V lookup: CDR1 SGDLS, CDR2 YYNGEE. V lost 4 bases and J 4 bases, leaving 15 bases between the germline ends. The CDR3 protein is CASSSRDILYNEQFF. CDR3 DNA: TGTGCCAGCAGCTCACGGGACATACTATACAATGAGCAGTTCTTC.